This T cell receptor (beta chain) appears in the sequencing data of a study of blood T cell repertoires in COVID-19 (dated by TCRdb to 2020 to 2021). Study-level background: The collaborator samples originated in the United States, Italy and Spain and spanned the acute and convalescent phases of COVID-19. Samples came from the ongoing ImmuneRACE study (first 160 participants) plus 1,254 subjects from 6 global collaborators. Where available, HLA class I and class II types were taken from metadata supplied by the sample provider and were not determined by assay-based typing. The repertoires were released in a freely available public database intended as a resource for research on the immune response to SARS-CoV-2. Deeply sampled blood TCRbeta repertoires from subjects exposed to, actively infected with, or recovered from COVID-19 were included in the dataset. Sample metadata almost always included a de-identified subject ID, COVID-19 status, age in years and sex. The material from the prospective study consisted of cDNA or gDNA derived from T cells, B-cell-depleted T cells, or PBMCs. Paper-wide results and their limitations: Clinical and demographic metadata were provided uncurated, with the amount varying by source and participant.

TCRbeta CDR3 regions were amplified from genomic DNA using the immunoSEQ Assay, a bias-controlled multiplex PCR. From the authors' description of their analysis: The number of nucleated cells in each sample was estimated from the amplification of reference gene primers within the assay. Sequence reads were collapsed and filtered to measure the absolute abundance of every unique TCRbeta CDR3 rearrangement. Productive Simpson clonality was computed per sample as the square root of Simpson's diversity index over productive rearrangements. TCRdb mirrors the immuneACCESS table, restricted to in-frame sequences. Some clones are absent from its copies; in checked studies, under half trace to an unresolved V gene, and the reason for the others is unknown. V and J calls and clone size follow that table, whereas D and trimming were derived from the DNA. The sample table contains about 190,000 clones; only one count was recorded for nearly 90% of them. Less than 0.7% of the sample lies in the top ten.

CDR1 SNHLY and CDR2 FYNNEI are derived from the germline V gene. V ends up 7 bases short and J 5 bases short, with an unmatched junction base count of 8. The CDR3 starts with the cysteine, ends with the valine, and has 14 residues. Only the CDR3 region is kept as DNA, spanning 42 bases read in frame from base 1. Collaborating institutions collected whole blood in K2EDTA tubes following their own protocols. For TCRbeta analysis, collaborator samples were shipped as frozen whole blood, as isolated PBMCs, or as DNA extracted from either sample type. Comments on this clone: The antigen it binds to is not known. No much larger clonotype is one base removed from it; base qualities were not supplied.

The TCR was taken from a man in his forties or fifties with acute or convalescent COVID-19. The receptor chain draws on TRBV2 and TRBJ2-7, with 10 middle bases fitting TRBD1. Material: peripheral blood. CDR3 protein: CASTPDRGSHEQYV. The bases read TGTGCCAGCACTCCGGACAGGGGGTCCCACGAGCAGTACGTC.